This passage covers 10 T cell receptor beta chains from one sample sequenced in a study of T cell responses to AZD1222 COVID-19 vaccine. Using immunoSEQ multiplex PCR, the repertoire was profiled, and TCRdb retains in-frame clones only, with some absent. The sample holds roughly 190,000 clones, approximately 92% seen once. Sequencing used peripheral blood, obtained 28 days after the second dose of the MenACWY control vaccine. These receptors were taken from an adult who received the MenACWY meningococcal vaccine as a control.

A few counts support this clone. V is TRBV24-1 and J is TRBJ1-2, with D possibly TRBD1 on 5 matching bases. The CDR3 runs to 14 residues. Trimming took 4 bases from V and 2 from J, leaving 10 bases between them. The germline CDR1 and CDR2 sequences are KGHDR and SFDVKD. The chain's CDR3 is CATSEAGANYGYTF. The CDR3, as DNA: TGTGCCACCAGTGAGGCCGGGGCGAACTATGGCTACACCTTC.

The chain carries TRBV20-1 and TRBJ2-7; no clear D. Deletions cut 3 bases from V and 5 bases from J, with 5 bases between. CDR1 and CDR2 (germline): DFQATT, SNEGSKA (reference sequence). The CDR3 has 10 amino acids. The chain's CDR3 is CSASPHEQYF. As DNA, the CDR3 is TGCAGTGCTAGTCCCCACGAGCAGTACTTC.

This clone was counted only a few times. The chain uses TRBV5-4 and TRBJ1-2; possibly TRBD1 for D (6 bases). Germline V gene sequence: CDR1 SGHNT, CDR2 YYREEE (reference sequence). Trimming pared 4 bases from V and 2 bases from J, leaving 18 bases between. The CDR3 contains 16 residues. CDR3 DNA sequence: TGTGCCAGCAGCCTGGGGAGGGGGACGTCAAACTATGGCTACACCTTC. Translating gives CASSLGRGTSNYGYTF.

The chain has TRBV6-2 or TRBV6-3 and TRBJ1-5; the D is unclear. CDR3 length: 14 amino acids. Germline values: CDR1 MNHEY, CDR2 SVGEGT. With 0 bases removed from V and 3 bases from J, the gap between germline ends came to 6 bases. The CDR3, as DNA: TGTGCCAGCAGTTACTCAACAGTCAATCAGCCCCAGCATTTT. Translated: CASSYSTVNQPQHF.

This chain joins TRBV28 and TRBJ1-4, with D perhaps TRBD1 (6 bases). Trimming cost V 5 bases and J 10 bases, with 23 bases left between them. CDR3 size: 16 residues. Looked up from germline, CDR1 is MDHEN and CDR2 is SYDVKM. CDR3 in amino acids: CASSPVGWGALVKLFF. In DNA form, the CDR3 reads TGTGCCAGCAGTCCGGTGGGGTGGGGGGCTCTGGTAAAACTGTTTTTT.

The genes are TRBV19 and TRBJ2-1; 8 bases fit TRBD1. The J segment lost 7 bases and the V segment lost 3 bases, leaving 2 bases of the junction unmatched. Germline loops: CDR1 LNHDA, CDR2 SQIVND (reference sequence). This CDR3 spans 13 amino acids. Written as DNA, the CDR3 is TGTGCCAGTAGTATGGGACAGGTGAATGAGCAGTTCTTC. Amino acids: CASSMGQVNEQFF.

The chain links TRBV24-1 to TRBJ2-1, with 10 bases identical to TRBD1. From germline, CDR1 is KGHDR and CDR2 SFDVKD. The CDR3 consists of 15 residues. The V and J ends lost 9 bases and 5 bases, in that order; junction bases with no gene match: 9. The CDR3 reads CATGSRDRGNNEQFF. Written as DNA, the CDR3 is TGTGCCACCGGATCGAGGGACAGGGGAAACAATGAGCAGTTCTTC.

Points on this clone: This sample includes further DNA sequences coding for the same CDR3. The DNA of the CDR3 is TGCAGTGCTAGAGACTCCTACGAGCAGTACTTC. Its translation is CSARDSYEQYF. The gene calls are TRBV20-1 and TRBJ2-7; D remains unclear. The germline V gene has CDR1 DFQATT and CDR2 SNEGSKA (reference sequence). This CDR3 spans 11 amino acids. Trimming removed 0 bases from V and 0 bases from J, with 0 bases in between.

The J gene is TRBJ1-5, the V gene TRBV7-2; D unclear. Trimming left V 0 bases short and J 4 bases short, with 10 bases between. Germline CDR1 reads SGHTA; CDR2 reads FQGNSA. This CDR3 has 15 residues. The CDR3 region has the DNA TGTGCCAGCAGCTTAGCGCAGGTAGGGAATCAGCCCCAGCATTTT. This sequence encodes CASSLAQVGNQPQHF.

The rearrangement links TRBV19 to TRBJ1-2; 7 bases are shared with TRBD1. This CDR3 region has 13 residues. V gave up 4 bases and J gave up 8 bases; unmatched junction bases: 7. CDR1 and CDR2 (germline): LNHDA, SQIVND (reference sequence). CDR3 loop: CASSTQGFEGYTF. CDR3 sequence (DNA): TGTGCCAGTAGTACACAGGGGTTCGAGGGCTACACCTTC.